Listed here is a single T cell receptor (beta chain). Because the CDR3 is missing its conserved closing phenylalanine or tryptophan, this is likely a read error. This sample was included in a study of blood T cells in healthy people across ages. In the study overall: Capture via template switching afforded approximately one barcoded beta molecule per two T cells.

The authors ran a second PCR of about 6 to 11 cycles using a sample-barcoded 5' primer and a J-beta primer mix. Using its own MiXCR run on the 5' RACE reads, TCRdb lists one record per CDR3 protein. The sample consists of some 940,000 distinct CDR3 sequences, roughly 28% of them appearing once. CDR1 is DFQATT and CDR2 is SNEGSKA in the germline V gene (reference sequence). This CDR3 has 16 amino acids. These same data were also listed under a study on T cells of mothers and their children. From that second work: Donors comprised a few healthy Caucasian mothers plus their six children.

The sample consisted of blood. V gene TRBV20-1 combines with J gene TRBJ2-5; 9 bases align to TRBD1. With the DNA end fitting TRBJ2-7 better, the J assignment may be wrong. The source of this sequence is a woman aged 40 to 55 in good health. CDR3 loop: CSARDTAGTGSYEQYS. The DNA for the CDR3 is TGCAGTGCTAGAGATACGGCCGGGACAGGGAGCTACGAGCAGTACTCC.